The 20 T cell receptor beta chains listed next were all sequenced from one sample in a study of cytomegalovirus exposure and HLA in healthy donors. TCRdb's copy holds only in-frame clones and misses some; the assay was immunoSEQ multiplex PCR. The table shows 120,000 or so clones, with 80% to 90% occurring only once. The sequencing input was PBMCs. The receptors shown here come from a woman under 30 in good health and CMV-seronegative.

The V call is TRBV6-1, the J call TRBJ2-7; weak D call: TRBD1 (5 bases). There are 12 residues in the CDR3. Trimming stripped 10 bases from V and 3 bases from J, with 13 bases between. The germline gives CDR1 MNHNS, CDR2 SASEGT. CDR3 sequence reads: CAILLDSYEQYV. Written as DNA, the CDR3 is TGTGCCATTCTATTAGACAGCTACGAGCAGTACGTC.

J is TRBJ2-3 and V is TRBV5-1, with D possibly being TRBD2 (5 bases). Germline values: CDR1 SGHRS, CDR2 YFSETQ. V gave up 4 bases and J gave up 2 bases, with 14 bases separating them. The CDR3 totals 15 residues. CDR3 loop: CASSPSGGYTDTQYF. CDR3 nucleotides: TGCGCCAGCAGCCCGAGCGGCGGGTACACAGATACGCAGTATTTT.

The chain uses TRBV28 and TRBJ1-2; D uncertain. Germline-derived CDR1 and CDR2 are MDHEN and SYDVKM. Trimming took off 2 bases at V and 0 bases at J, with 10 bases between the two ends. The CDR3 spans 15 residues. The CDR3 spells CASSLMVQTNYGYTF. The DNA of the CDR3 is TGTGCCAGCAGTTTAATGGTACAGACTAACTATGGCTACACCTTC.

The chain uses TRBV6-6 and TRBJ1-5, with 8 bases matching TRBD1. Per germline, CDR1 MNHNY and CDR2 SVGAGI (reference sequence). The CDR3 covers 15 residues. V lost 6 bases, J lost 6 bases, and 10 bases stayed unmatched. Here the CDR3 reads CASSTTQGAIQPQHF. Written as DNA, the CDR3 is TGTGCCAGCAGCACAACGCAGGGGGCGATTCAGCCCCAGCATTTT.

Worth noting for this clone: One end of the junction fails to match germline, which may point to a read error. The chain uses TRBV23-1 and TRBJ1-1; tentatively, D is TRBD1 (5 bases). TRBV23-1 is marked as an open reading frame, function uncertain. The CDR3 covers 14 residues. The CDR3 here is CASSHPGWGSKLNF. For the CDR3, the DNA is TGCGCCAGCAGTCATCCAGGGTGGGGATCAAAGCTTAACTTT.

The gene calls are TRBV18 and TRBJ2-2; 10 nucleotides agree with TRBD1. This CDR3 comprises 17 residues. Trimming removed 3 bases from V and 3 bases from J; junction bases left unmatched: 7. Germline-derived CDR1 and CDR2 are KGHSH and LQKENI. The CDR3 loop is CASSPATGGIDTGELFF. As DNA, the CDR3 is TGTGCCAGCTCACCGGCGACAGGGGGCATCGACACCGGGGAGCTGTTTTTT.

CDR3 sequence reads: CASSKGDRDYGYTF. The CDR3 coding sequence is TGCGCCAGCAGTAAGGGGGACAGGGACTATGGCTACACCTTC. This chain uses TRBV5-1 with TRBJ1-2; 9 nucleotides match TRBD1. V gave up 5 bases and J gave up 3 bases; unmatched junction bases: 5. Germline values: CDR1 SGHRS, CDR2 YFSETQ. There are 14 residues in the CDR3.

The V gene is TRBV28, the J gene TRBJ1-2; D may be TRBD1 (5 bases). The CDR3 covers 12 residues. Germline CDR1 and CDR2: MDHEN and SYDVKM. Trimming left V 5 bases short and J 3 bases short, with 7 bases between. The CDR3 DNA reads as TGTGCCAGCAGTCTACAGGACTATGGCTACACCTTC. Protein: CASSLQDYGYTF.

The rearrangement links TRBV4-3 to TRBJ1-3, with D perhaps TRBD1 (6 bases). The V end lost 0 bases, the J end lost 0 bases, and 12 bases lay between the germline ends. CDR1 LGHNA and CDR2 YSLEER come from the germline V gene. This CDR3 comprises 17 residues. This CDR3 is CASSQDPMTGSGNTIYF. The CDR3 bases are TGCGCCAGCAGCCAAGATCCCATGACAGGCTCTGGAAACACCATATATTTT.

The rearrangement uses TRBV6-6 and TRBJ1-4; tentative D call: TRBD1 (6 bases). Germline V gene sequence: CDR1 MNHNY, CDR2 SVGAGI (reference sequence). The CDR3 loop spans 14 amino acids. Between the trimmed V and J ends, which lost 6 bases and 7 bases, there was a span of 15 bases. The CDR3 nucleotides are TGTGCCAGCAGCTTGTCCGGGACAACTGAAAAACTGTTTTTT. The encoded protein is CASSLSGTTEKLFF.

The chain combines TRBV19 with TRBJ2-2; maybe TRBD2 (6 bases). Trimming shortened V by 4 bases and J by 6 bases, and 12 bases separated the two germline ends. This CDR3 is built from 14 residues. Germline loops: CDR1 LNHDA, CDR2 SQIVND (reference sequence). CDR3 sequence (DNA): TGTGCCAGTAGTAAACTAGCTGAGGCCGGGGAGCTGTTTTTT. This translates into CASSKLAEAGELFF.

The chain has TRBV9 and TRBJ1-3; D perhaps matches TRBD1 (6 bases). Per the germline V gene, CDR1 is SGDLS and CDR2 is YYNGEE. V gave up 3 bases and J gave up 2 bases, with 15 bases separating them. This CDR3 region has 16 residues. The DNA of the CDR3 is TGTGCCAGCAGCGGACCACAGGGTGATACTGGAAACACCATATATTTT. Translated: CASSGPQGDTGNTIYF.

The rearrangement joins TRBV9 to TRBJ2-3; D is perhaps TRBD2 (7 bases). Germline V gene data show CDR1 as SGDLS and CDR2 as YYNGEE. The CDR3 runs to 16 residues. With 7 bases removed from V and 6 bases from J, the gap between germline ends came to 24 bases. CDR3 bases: TGTGCCAGCCGCGCGCTAACAGGGAGGGAGGAGGATACGCAGTATTTT. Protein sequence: CASRALTGREEDTQYF.

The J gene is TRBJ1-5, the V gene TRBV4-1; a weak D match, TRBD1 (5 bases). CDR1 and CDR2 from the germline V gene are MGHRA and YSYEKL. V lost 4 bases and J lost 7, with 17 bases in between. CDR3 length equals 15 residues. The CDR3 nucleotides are TGCGCCAGCAGCCTTTCCGAGGGGAGGGAACAGCCCCAGCATTTT. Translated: CASSLSEGREQPQHF.

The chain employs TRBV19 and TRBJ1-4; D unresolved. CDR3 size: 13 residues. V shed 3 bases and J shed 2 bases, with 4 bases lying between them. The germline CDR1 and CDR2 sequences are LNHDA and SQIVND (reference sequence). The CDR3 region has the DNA TGTGCCAGTAGTATTCGGACTAATGAAAAACTGTTTTTT. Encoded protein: CASSIRTNEKLFF. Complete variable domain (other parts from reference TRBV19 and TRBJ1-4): DGGITQSPKYLFRKEGQNVTLSCEQNLNHDAMYWYRQDPGQGLRLIYYSQIVNDFQKGDIAEGYSVSREKKESFPLTVTSAQKNPTAFYLCASSIRTNEKLFFGSGTQLSVL.

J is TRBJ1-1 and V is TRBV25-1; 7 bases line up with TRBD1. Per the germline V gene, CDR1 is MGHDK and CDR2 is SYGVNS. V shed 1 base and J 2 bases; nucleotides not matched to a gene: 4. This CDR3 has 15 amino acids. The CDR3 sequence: CASSELHRGNTEAFF. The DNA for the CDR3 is TGTGCCAGCAGTGAATTGCACAGGGGTAACACTGAAGCTTTCTTT.

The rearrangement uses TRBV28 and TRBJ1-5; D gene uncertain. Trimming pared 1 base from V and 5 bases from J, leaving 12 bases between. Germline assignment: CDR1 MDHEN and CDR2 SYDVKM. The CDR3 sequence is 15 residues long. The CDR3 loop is CASSLFRSPYQPQHF. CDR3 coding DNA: TGTGCCAGCAGTTTATTCAGGTCCCCCTATCAGCCCCAGCATTTT. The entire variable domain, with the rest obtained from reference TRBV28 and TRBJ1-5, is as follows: DVKVTQSSRYLVKRTGEKVFLECVQDMDHENMFWYRQDPGLGLRLIYFSYDVKMKEKGDIPEGYSVSREKKERFSLILESASTNQTSMYLCASSLFRSPYQPQHFGDGTRLSIL.

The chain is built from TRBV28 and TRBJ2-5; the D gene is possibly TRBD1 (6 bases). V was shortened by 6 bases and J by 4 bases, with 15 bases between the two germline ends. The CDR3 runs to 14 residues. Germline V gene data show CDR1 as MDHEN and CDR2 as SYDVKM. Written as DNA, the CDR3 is TGTGCCAGCAGCCCCCAGGGGCCGGCAGAGACCCAGTACTTC. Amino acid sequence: CASSPQGPAETQYF.

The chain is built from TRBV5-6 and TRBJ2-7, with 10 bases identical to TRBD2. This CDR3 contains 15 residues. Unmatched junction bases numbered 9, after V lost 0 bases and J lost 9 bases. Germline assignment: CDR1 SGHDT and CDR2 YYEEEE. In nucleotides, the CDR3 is TGTGCCAGCAGCTTGGCCGGGCTAGCGGGGGAGGGGCAGTACGTC. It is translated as CASSLAGLAGEGQYV.

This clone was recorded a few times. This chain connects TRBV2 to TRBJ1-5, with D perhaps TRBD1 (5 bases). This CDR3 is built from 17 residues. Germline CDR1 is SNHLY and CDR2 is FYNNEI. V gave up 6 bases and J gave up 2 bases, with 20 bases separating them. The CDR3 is CASSKGLGQGGNQPQHF. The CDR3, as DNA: TGTGCCAGCAGCAAAGGGTTGGGGCAAGGAGGCAATCAGCCCCAGCATTTT.